This entry describes one T cell receptor (beta chain). This clone is a singleton in its sample. Its target antigen remains unknown. Base qualities are missing; no much larger clone stands one base away. TCRbeta CDR3 regions were amplified from genomic DNA using the immunoSEQ Assay, a bias-controlled multiplex PCR. The study's own analysis went as follows. Within the assay, amplification of reference gene primers was used to estimate how many nucleated cells each sample contained. Sequence reads were collapsed and filtered to measure the absolute abundance of every unique TCRbeta CDR3 rearrangement. Productive Simpson clonality was computed per sample as the square root of Simpson's diversity index over productive rearrangements. The source is immuneACCESS, and TCRdb retained only in-frame sequences with V and J called. Part of the clones is not carried over; for the studies checked, unresolved V genes explain less than half of this, and the remainder is unexplained. V, J and clone size reflect that table, while D and trimming were determined from the DNA. In all, the sample holds 69,000 or so clones, and roughly 80% of those were seen once. 4.8% of the sample goes to the ten largest clones.

Whole blood was collected in K2EDTA tubes by collaborating institutions according to the institutions' own protocols. For TCRbeta analysis, collaborators shipped samples in one of three forms: frozen whole blood, isolated PBMCs, or DNA extracted from either of those sample types. The sample is drawn from a study of blood T cell repertoires in COVID-19 (dated by TCRdb to 2018 to 2021). Study-wide context: The collaborator samples originated in the United States, Italy and Spain and spanned the acute and convalescent phases of COVID-19. Where HLA class I and class II types were available, the types were taken from metadata supplied by the sample provider, not from assay-based typing. Deeply sampled blood TCRbeta repertoires from subjects exposed to, actively infected with, or recovered from COVID-19 were included in the dataset. The repertoires were released in a freely available public database meant as a resource for research on the immune response to SARS-CoV-2. The samples were drawn from two sources: the first 160 participants of the ongoing ImmuneRACE study, and 1,254 subjects contributed by 6 global collaborators. The sample metadata nearly always contained a de-identified subject ID, COVID-19 status, age in years and sex. The material from the prospective study consisted of cDNA or gDNA derived from T cells, B-cell-depleted T cells, or PBMCs. Overall study results and their limits: The quantity of clinical and demographic metadata differed by source and by participant and was supplied without curation.

The TCR originated in an elderly woman with active or convalescent COVID-19. Sequenced: peripheral blood.

Here is the DNA: TGTGCCAGCAGCTTAAATGGAGGGAGCTATGGCTACACCTTC. Its translation reads: CASSLNGGSYGYTF. The V and J genes are TRBV7-3 and TRBJ1-2; no D gene is confidently identified. Spanning cysteine to phenylalanine, the CDR3 consists of 14 amino acids. Of all the DNA, just the CDR3 is kept, 42 bases in frame from base 1. CDR1 and CDR2 (SGHTA, FQGTGA) derive from the germline V gene. At the junction V is shortened by 1 base and J by 4 bases, with 10 bases in between.